These 9 T cell receptor beta chains originate from one sample sequenced in a study of blood T cells in healthy people across ages. Next came a second PCR, run for roughly 7 to 12 cycles, which used a sample-barcoded 5' primer along with a J-beta primer mix. TCRdb reprocessed the 5' RACE reads with MiXCR, giving one entry per CDR3 protein. Among about 1.6 million distinct CDR3 sequences, roughly 32% were seen once, and the ten largest hold 10% to 12%. Sequenced: blood. Receptors originate from a woman aged 25 to 39 in good health.

A few counts support this clonotype. One end of the junction varies from germline; a read error may be responsible. The chain combines TRBV6-1 with TRBJ2-2; possibly TRBD1 for D (6 bases). This CDR3 comprises 16 residues. Germline V gene data show CDR1 as MNHNS and CDR2 as SASEGT. The CDR3 spells CASSEDRVRNTGEPFF. The DNA for the CDR3 is TGTGCCAGCAGTGAAGACAGGGTTAGGAACACCGGGGAGCCGTTTTTT.

V gene TRBV4-1 combines with J gene TRBJ2-1; 9 bases are a match to TRBD2. The CDR3 contains 17 residues. V gave up 1 base and J gave up 4 bases; unmatched junction bases: 8. Germline loops: CDR1 MGHRA, CDR2 YSYEKL. CDR3 loop: CASSQVFPGLAYNEQFF. The CDR3 DNA reads TGCGCCAGCAGCCAAGTTTTTCCGGGACTAGCTTACAATGAGCAGTTCTTC.

This clonotype was recorded only once. This chain joins TRBV6-1 and TRBJ2-4; D remains ambiguous. CDR3 length: 13 residues. V shed 1 base and J shed 0 bases, with 1 base lying between them. Germline CDR1 MNHNS, CDR2 SASEGT. The CDR3 region is CASSEVAKNIQYF. The CDR3 bases are TGTGCCAGCAGTGAAGTAGCCAAAAACATTCAGTACTTC.

Many counts were recorded for this clonotype. The junction and the germline gene differ at one end; a read error may be behind it. The chain uses TRBV28 and TRBJ2-3; TRBD1 or TRBD2 may be the D gene (6 bases each). The CDR3 extends over 14 amino acids. Germline V gives CDR1 MDHEN, CDR2 SYDVKM. CDR3 loop: CASDPVGGTDTQYF. CDR3 DNA: TGTGCCAGCGACCCTGTCGGGGGCACGGATACGCAGTATTTT. Filled out from reference TRBV28 and TRBJ2-3, the complete variable domain reads DVKVTQSSRYLVKRTGEKVFLECVQDMDHENMFWYRQDPGLGLRLIYFSYDVKMKEKGDIPEGYSVSREKKERFSLILESASTNQTSMYLCASDPVGGTDTQYFGPGTRLTVL.

This clonotype has more than one count but fewer than ten. Because the CDR3's place on the DNA is in doubt, the DNA is left out and the CDR3 is given as listed by TCRdb. The chain is built from TRBV29-1 and TRBJ1-2; the D call TRBD1 from the table was never checked on the DNA. The CDR3 is made up of 14 amino acids, end residues included. Germline V gives CDR1 SQVTM, CDR2 ANQGSEA. CDR3 region: CSARALDRGYGCTF.

This clonotype was observed a few times. V usage is TRBV27 and J usage is TRBJ2-7; D unresolved. The CDR3 spans 13 residues. Germline loops: CDR1 MNHEY, CDR2 SMNVEV (reference sequence). Trimming shortened V by 8 bases and J by 4 bases, and 15 bases separated the two germline ends. Here the CDR3 DNA reads TGTGCCAGCGCTTCAGGTTTTAGATACGAGCAGTACTTC. Amino acids: CASASGFRYEQYF.

This clonotype came up a few times. V and J are TRBV6-5 and TRBJ2-1, with a possible D match to TRBD1 (5 bases). This CDR3 has 15 residues. In germline, CDR1 is MNHEY, CDR2 SVGAGI. With 3 bases removed from V and 3 bases from J, the gap between germline ends came to 12 bases. CDR3 sequence: CASSYKGNYYNEQFF. DNA of the CDR3: TGTGCCAGCAGTTATAAGGGGAACTACTACAATGAGCAGTTCTTC.

This clonotype was counted only a few times. V usage is TRBV29-1 and J usage is TRBJ2-3; 9 positions agree with TRBD2. V was pared by 5 bases and J by 5 bases, with 8 bases of the junction left unmatched. CDR3 length: 14 amino acids. From germline, CDR1 is SQVTM and CDR2 ANQGSEA. This CDR3 is CSVLASGEGDTQYF. For the CDR3, the DNA is TGCAGCGTTCTGGCTAGCGGGGAGGGAGATACGCAGTATTTT.

V is TRBV15 and J is TRBJ1-5, with no clear D. Germline values: CDR1 LNHNV, CDR2 YYDKDF (reference sequence). Trimming shortened V by 0 bases and J by 6 bases, and 12 bases separated the two germline ends. CDR3 length: 15 amino acids. CDR3 in amino acids: CATSRDLASGQPQHF. The CDR3 nucleotides read TGTGCCACCAGCAGAGATCTGGCAAGCGGTCAGCCCCAGCATTTT.